These T cell receptor beta chains were read from a single sample in a study of blood T cells in healthy people across ages. From the 5' RACE reads, TCRdb called clonotypes with MiXCR, one entry per CDR3 protein. The sample holds 500,000 to 600,000 distinct CDR3 sequences, 25% to 30% seen once. Sequenced sample: blood. The receptors come from a woman between 65 and 79 years old in good health. The CDR3 runs from the conserved cysteine through the conserved F or W. D genes are given only for firm matches. Only some rows state a clone size, as once, few, many or a class for expanded clones.

abundance	j_gene	v_gene	d_gene	CDR3aa	CDR3nt
NA	TRBJ2-5	TRBV5-1	NA	CASSDQAGSWETQYF	TGCGCCAGCAGCGACCAAGCCGGGTCTTGGGAGACCCAGTACTTC
few	TRBJ2-5	TRBV20-1	NA	CSARLRGQETQYF	TGCAGTGCTAGATTGCGGGGACAAGAGACCCAGTACTTC
few	TRBJ1-1	TRBV7-9	NA	CASKVSQDTEAFF	TGTGCCAGCAAAGTAAGCCAGGACACTGAAGCTTTCTTT
many	TRBJ2-7	TRBV19	TRBD1	CASRSTGEAYEQYF	TGTGCCAGTAGATCGACAGGGGAAGCCTACGAGCAGTACTTC
NA	TRBJ2-3	TRBV6-2/TRBV6-3	NA	CASSFGSFTDTQYF	TGTGCCAGCAGTTTTGGATCATTTACAGATACGCAGTATTTT
few	TRBJ2-2	TRBV2	NA	CASSVSGGWTGELFF	TGTGCCAGCAGTGTGTCAGGCGGGTGGACCGGGGAGCTGTTTTTT
many	TRBJ2-3	TRBV11-3	NA	CASSFRGEGTQYF	TGTGCCAGCAGCTTCCGGGGCGAGGGAACGCAGTATTTT
NA	TRBJ2-1	TRBV7-9	NA	CASSRQHQNRARDEQFF	TGTGCCAGCAGCCGACAACACCAAAATAGGGCTAGGGATGAGCAGTTCTTC
few	TRBJ1-2	TRBV6-5	NA	CASSYSNPLHYGYTF	TGTGCCAGCAGTTACTCGAATCCGCTTCACTATGGCTACACCTTC
few	TRBJ2-5	TRBV11-1	NA	CASSAQGGQETQYF	TGTGCCAGCAGCGCGCAGGGGGGCCAAGAGACCCAGTACTTC
NA	TRBJ2-5	TRBV29-1	NA	CSVGDKGETQYF	TGCAGCGTTGGAGACAAGGGGGAGACCCAGTACTTC
NA	TRBJ2-7	TRBV20-1	TRBD2	CSARLGLAGGMYEQYF	TGCAGTGCTAGGCTGGGACTAGCGGGGGGTATGTACGAGCAGTACTTC
NA	TRBJ2-7	TRBV6-6	NA	CASSLSEYEQYF	TGTGCCAGCAGTCTCAGTGAATACGAGCAGTACTTC
NA	TRBJ2-2	TRBV12-3/TRBV12-4	TRBD2	CASRLGGGTNTGELFF	TGTGCCAGCAGGCTTGGGGGGGGAACGAACACCGGGGAGCTGTTTTTT
NA	TRBJ2-3	TRBV7-6	NA	CASSLSLGRPDTRYF	TGTGCCAGCAGCTTATCGCTAGGCCGCCCAGATACGCGGTATTTT
NA	TRBJ1-2	TRBV20-1	TRBD1	CSARDRTGANYGYTF	TGCAGTGCTAGAGACCGGACAGGGGCAAACTATGGCTACACCTTC
NA	TRBJ2-7	TRBV6-2/TRBV6-3	TRBD2	CASSYRWGLAGIEQYF	TGTGCCAGCAGTTACCGCTGGGGACTAGCGGGTATCGAGCAGTACTTC
NA	TRBJ2-5	TRBV29-1	NA	CSVERSAETQYF	TGCAGCGTTGAACGCTCGGCGGAGACCCAGTACTTC
NA	TRBJ1-2	TRBV6-6	TRBD1	CASSYTTGGAEGYTF	TGTGCCAGCAGTTACACTACAGGGGGCGCGGAGGGCTACACCTTC
few	TRBJ2-4	TRBV19	NA	CASSPQERGKNIQYF	TGTGCCAGTAGCCCCCAGGAGAGAGGCAAAAACATTCAGTACTTC
few	TRBJ1-5	TRBV10-3	NA	CAISARSGSLTDQPQHF	TGTGCCATCAGTGCTCGTTCAGGGTCCTTGACAGATCAGCCCCAGCATTTT
few	TRBJ1-3	TRBV27	NA	CASSLRGLYGNTIYF	TGTGCCAGCAGTTTAAGAGGATTGTATGGAAACACCATATATTTT
few	TRBJ2-7	TRBV5-1	NA	CASSLAVGTPTYEQYF	TGCGCCAGCAGCTTGGCCGTAGGAACTCCCACCTACGAGCAGTACTTC
NA	TRBJ2-5	TRBV20-1	TRBD2	CSARDPQRGVETQYF	TGCAGTGCTAGAGATCCGCAGCGGGGGGTGGAGACCCAGTACTTC
NA	TRBJ2-6	TRBV10-3	NA	CAISEREGTGANVLTF	TGTGCCATCAGTGAACGAGAGGGGACGGGGGCCAACGTCCTGACTTTC
NA	TRBJ2-1	TRBV7-2	TRBD1	CASSSPSPTGSSYNEQFF	TGTGCCAGCAGCTCACCAAGCCCGACAGGGAGCTCCTACAATGAGCAGTTCTTC